The clone carrying this TCR beta chain was picked up one time. TCR beta VDJ and CDR3 profiles were obtained from a genomic DNA template. TCRdb called the reads again in MiXCR, with one record for every CDR3 protein. The sample has 65,000 or so distinct CDR3 sequences; about 50% are singletons. This specimen belongs to a study of CD8+CD57+ T cells in acquired aplastic anemia. The germline gives CDR1 KGHSH, CDR2 LQKENI. This CDR3 spans 18 amino acids. V shed 3 bases, J shed 1 base, and the junction held 12 bases outside the gene matches. The sequence derives from a human donor in good health, serving as a control. The chain is built from TRBV18 and TRBJ1-5; the match to TRBD1 covers 7 bases. The sequenced sample was sorted CD4+, CD8+, or CD8+CD57+ T cells (not recorded which) from PBMCs. The CDR3 DNA is TGTGCCAGCTCACCTCTACCGACAGGGAGGGAAAGCAATCAGCCCCAGCATTTT. This gives the protein CASSPLPTGRESNQPQHF.